The sequence of this T cell receptor beta chain was determined in a study of PD-L1 blockade in urothelial cancer (dated by TCRdb to about 2017). Study-wide context: Therapy was started in the mid-2010s for all patients, and atezolizumab 1,200 mg was administered intravenously every 3 weeks. Patients had an ECOG performance status of 0 or 1 and had received between 0 and 3 prior chemotherapy regimens. Pretreatment tumor samples, along with matched peripheral blood collected serially before and after atezolizumab treatment, underwent TCR sequencing. The study was an exploratory multi-omic analysis of somatic, immune and clinical correlates of response to PD-L1 blockade with atezolizumab in urothelial cancer. Blood samples yielded a median of roughly 150,000 T cells and tens of thousands of unique TCRs, with median clonality approximately 0.08. Pretreatment blood TCR-seq was available for twenty-nine patients, at least one posttreatment blood collection was obtained for around 24 patients, and tumor TCR-seq was available for around 24 patients. Blood samples were analyzed at two time points: 3 weeks after treatment start (second dose) and 6 weeks after treatment start. Progression-free survival longer than 6 months counted as durable clinical benefit, and TCR features were additionally tested against both progression-free and overall survival. About 90% of the roughly 30 patients were identified as males with urothelial cancer of bladder origin, and a prior smoking history was reported by 18 of 29 patients. Durable clinical benefit was achieved by nine patients but not by the remaining 20. In the same patients who had TCR sequencing, pretreatment tumors also underwent whole exome sequencing and RNA sequencing.

The paper as a whole reports these results and caveats: A pretreatment peripheral blood TCR clonality below the median was linked to improved progression-free and overall survival. Because of the small sample size (n ≈ 30) and the many exploratory analyses performed, the results are intended to be regarded as hypothesis-generating. Among patients with durable benefit, tumor-associated TCR clones showed greater expansion in peripheral blood 3 weeks after treatment started (n ≈ 20, p = 0.022).

Each PCR received spiked-in synthetic TCR analog templates so that absolute template abundance could be estimated from read counts. TCRbeta CDR3 regions were amplified from genomic DNA with bias-controlled V and J gene primers using the immunoSEQ assay. Rearranged TCRbeta segments were sequenced at approximately 20X coverage. As for the authors' bioinformatics: Clustering was used to correct sequencing errors, and CDR3s were annotated against IMGT so that V, D and J genes could be assigned. Downstream analyses used only productive TCRbeta rearrangements and left out out-of-frame or stop-codon sequences. Clonality was computed as one minus Shannon entropy normalized by the log of the number of unique productive sequences. Fisher's exact test with Benjamini-Hochberg correction, at a threshold of adjusted p below 0.01, was used to find clones that differed between time points or between blood and tumor. The immuneACCESS repertoire file appears here via TCRdb, limited to in-frame rearrangements. These files lack a portion of the clones; in checked studies, under half of the deficit traces to unresolved V genes, and the cause of the others is not known. D and trimming were read from the DNA, whereas the V and J calls and clone size are those reported in that table. For this sample the table gives roughly 51,000 clones, of which 86% were detected only once. The ten largest clones take up over 20% of the sample.

There are 17 amino acids in the CDR3, from cysteine to phenylalanine inclusive. CDR3 DNA only is kept here, 51 bases in frame from base 1. At the junction V is shortened by 0 bases and J by 5 bases; bases outside the gene matches: 7. For CDR1 and CDR2, the germline V gene (reference sequence) lists LNHNV and YYDKDF. As concerns this clone: Its target antigen remains unknown. No quality values exist for individual bases; no much larger clone is one base distant.

The time point label on this specimen signifies: pretreatment peripheral blood. A cohort of around 29 patients with locally advanced or metastatic urothelial carcinoma, treated at Memorial Sloan Kettering on a trial protocol, was included. Peripheral blood mononuclear cells were collected pretreatment and during treatment, with between 1 and 8 total time points obtained per patient. The Qiagen DNeasy Blood extraction kit was used to purify genomic DNA from total PBMCs and tumor samples. Collected pretreatment and during treatment, PBMCs were isolated and stored as previously described. The chain was built from TRBV15 and TRBJ1-4; 9 nucleotides in the junction match TRBD1. The TCR sequence derives from a man between 60 and 75 years old with urothelial cancer. Sequencing used PBMCs, obtained around atezolizumab (anti-PD-L1) treatment. The DNA reads TGTGCCACCAGCAGAGAATACGGGGGGACAGGGAATGAAAAACTGTTTTTT. This is translated as CATSREYGGTGNEKLFF.